The source of this TCR beta chain is a study of T cell responses to AZD1222 COVID-19 vaccine. Generated by immunoSEQ multiplex PCR, the TCRdb table keeps only in-frame clones and is missing some. The profile covers roughly 81,000 clones, with 88% appearing a single time and under 20% taken by the ten largest. Findings of the study overall: Once two AZD1222 doses were given, Spike-specific TCR breadth and depth went up.

Germline V gives CDR1 KGHSH, CDR2 LQKENI. With 2 bases removed from V and 2 bases from J, the gap between germline ends came to 6 bases. This CDR3 region has 13 residues. A word on this clone: The target antigen is unknown.

This chain links TRBV18 with TRBJ1-2, with D hard to call. The source is an adult in good health. This specimen consisted of peripheral blood, obtained on day 0 of AZD1222 vaccination. The CDR3 DNA follows: TGTGCCAGCTCACCAGTTCAGAACTATGGCTACACCTTC. It translates to CASSPVQNYGYTF.